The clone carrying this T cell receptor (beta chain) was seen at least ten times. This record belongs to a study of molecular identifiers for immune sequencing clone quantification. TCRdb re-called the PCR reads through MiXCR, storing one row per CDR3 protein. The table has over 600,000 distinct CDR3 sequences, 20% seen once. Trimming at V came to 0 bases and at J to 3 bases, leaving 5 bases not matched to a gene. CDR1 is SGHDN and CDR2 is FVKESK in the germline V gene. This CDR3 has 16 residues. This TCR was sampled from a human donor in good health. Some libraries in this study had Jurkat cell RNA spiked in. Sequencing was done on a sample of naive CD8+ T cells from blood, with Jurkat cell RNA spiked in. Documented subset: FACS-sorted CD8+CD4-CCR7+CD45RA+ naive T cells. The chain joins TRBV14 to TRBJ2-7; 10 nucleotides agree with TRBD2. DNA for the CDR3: TGTGCCAGCAGCCAAGATTACCCTAGCGGGAGCTACGAGCAGTACTTC. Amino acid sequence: CASSQDYPSGSYEQYF.